Below, 20 T cell receptor beta chains from the same sample are listed, as sequenced in a study of blood T cell repertoires in COVID-19. Here immunoSEQ multiplex PCR was the method, and the copy in TCRdb shows in-frame clones only, minus some. The table includes some 200,000 clones, roughly 85% detected once. The source material was peripheral blood. The receptors derive from a man aged 55-75 years with active or convalescent COVID-19.

V usage is TRBV15 and J usage is TRBJ1-2; 8 positions match TRBD1. CDR1 is LNHNV and CDR2 is YYDKDF in the germline V gene (reference sequence). The CDR3 totals 16 residues. The V and J ends lost 0 bases and 3 bases, in that order; junction bases with no gene match: 6. The CDR3 spells CATSRDPTGGDYGYTF. The CDR3 coding sequence is TGTGCCACCAGCAGAGATCCCACAGGGGGGGACTATGGCTACACCTTC.

This clone showed up just once. This chain connects TRBV6-1 to TRBJ2-7; D gene ambiguous. V lost 2 bases to trimming and J lost 0 bases, with 14 bases between them. CDR1 and CDR2 from the germline V gene are MNHNS and SASEGT. The CDR3 is made up of 16 amino acids. The CDR3 loop is CASSEPGLILSYEQYF. The CDR3 nucleotides are TGTGCCAGCAGTGAACCCGGTTTAATACTCTCCTACGAGCAGTACTTC.

The chain couples TRBV5-6 to TRBJ2-7, with unresolved D. The V end was cut by 0 bases, the J end by 7 bases, with 11 bases between. The CDR3 spans 13 residues. Looked up from germline, CDR1 is SGHDT and CDR2 is YYEEEE. The CDR3 loop reads CASSLDTPGEQYF. CDR3 DNA: TGTGCCAGCAGCTTGGATACACCGGGTGAGCAGTACTTC.

The chain employs TRBV10-3 and TRBJ2-2, with D possibly matching TRBD1 (6 bases). V lost 6 bases and J lost 4, with 18 bases in between. This CDR3 contains 16 residues. The germline CDR1 and CDR2 sequences are ENHRY and SYGVKD. This CDR3 is CAISETQGRGTGELFF. The CDR3 region has the DNA TGTGCCATCAGCGAAACACAGGGTCGGGGCACCGGGGAGCTGTTTTTT.

The chain links TRBV12-3 or TRBV12-4 to TRBJ1-1, with no clear D. This CDR3 comprises 12 residues. V shed 7 bases and J shed 5 bases, with 11 bases lying between them. The CDR3 here is CASTFSGTEAFF. CDR3 in DNA: TGTGCCAGCACCTTCTCCGGTACTGAAGCTTTCTTT.

As regards this clone: The same CDR3 is also encoded by other DNA sequences in this sample. This chain joins TRBV6-5 and TRBJ2-7, with a weak D call TRBD2 (5 bases). This CDR3 spans 15 amino acids. CDR1 is MNHEY and CDR2 is SVGAGI in the germline V gene. V lost 3 bases and J 1 base, leaving 13 bases between the germline ends. CDR3: CASSYSGRGSYEQYF. DNA for the CDR3: TGTGCCAGCAGTTATTCGGGCCGGGGTTCCTACGAGCAGTACTTC.

The V gene is TRBV5-5, the J gene TRBJ1-2; 8 nucleotides agree with TRBD1. The CDR3 has 16 amino acids. Germline V gene data show CDR1 as SGHKS and CDR2 as YYEKEE (reference sequence). V trimming: 0 bases; J trimming: 7 bases; junction bases outside the gene matches: 11. The CDR3 nucleotides read TGTGCCAGCAGCTTGGTCCCGGACAGGGAGGGAAGTGGCTACACCTTC. Amino acids: CASSLVPDREGSGYTF.

CDR3 nucleotide sequence: TGTGCCAGCAGCCCCGGGACAGGGGGCGGAGAGACCCAGTACTTC. As protein: CASSPGTGGGETQYF. The chain is built from TRBV6-2 or TRBV6-3 and TRBJ2-5; 12 positions agree with TRBD1. Germline values: CDR1 MNHEY, CDR2 SVGEGT. This CDR3 has 15 amino acids. V gave up 6 bases and J gave up 4 bases; unmatched junction bases: 6.

This chain links TRBV19 with TRBJ1-6, with D hard to call. The CDR3 has 15 amino acids. V lost 5 bases, J lost 6 bases, and 14 bases lay in between. In germline, CDR1 is LNHDA, CDR2 SQIVND (reference sequence). The CDR3 DNA sequence: TGTGCCAGTAGTTACCTCGGGGAGCTTAATTCACCCCTCCACTTT. Amino acids: CASSYLGELNSPLHF.

The chain has TRBV7-9 and TRBJ1-2; a weak D match, TRBD1 (5 bases). Trimming shortened V by 5 bases and J by 6 bases, and 10 bases separated the two germline ends. The CDR3 spans 12 residues. Germline CDR1 is SEHNR and CDR2 is FQNEAQ (reference sequence). Written as DNA, the CDR3 is TGTGCCAGCAGCCGCCAGGGTCATGGCTACACCTTC. It specifies CASSRQGHGYTF.

The chain carries TRBV4-1 and TRBJ1-2; tentative D call: TRBD1 (6 bases). CDR1 is MGHRA, CDR2 YSYEKL, per germline. The germline V and J ends were trimmed by 1 base and 8 bases, with 17 bases remaining between them. The CDR3 length is 15 residues. CDR3 sequence reads: CASSQGGRAGEGYTF. CDR3 nucleotides: TGCGCCAGCAGCCAAGGAGGTAGGGCAGGGGAAGGCTACACCTTC.

The gene calls are TRBV6-5 and TRBJ1-1, with D possibly matching TRBD1 (5 bases). The germline V gene encodes CDR1 MNHEY and CDR2 SVGAGI. CDR3 length: 14 residues. V was cut by 6 bases and J by 2 bases, with 13 bases left in between. The CDR3 protein is CASSPGLRNTEAFF. The CDR3 nucleotides are TGTGCCAGCAGCCCGGGACTTAGAAACACTGAAGCTTTCTTT.

This chain uses TRBV6-5 with TRBJ1-3, with 7 bases fitting TRBD1. V shed 6 bases and J 2 bases; nucleotides not matched to a gene: 1. This CDR3 spans 13 amino acids. Germline V gene data show CDR1 as MNHEY and CDR2 as SVGAGI. DNA for the CDR3: TGTGCCAGCAGCGGACAGGCTGGAAACACCATATATTTT. This gives the protein CASSGQAGNTIYF.

The J gene is TRBJ2-1, the V gene TRBV20-1; 8 bases match TRBD2. The ends lost 5 bases at V and 12 bases at J; junction bases unmatched: 6. The CDR3 extends over 11 amino acids. CDR1 DFQATT and CDR2 SNEGSKA come from the germline V gene (reference sequence). This chain's CDR3 is CSASSGGGQFF. CDR3 nucleotide sequence: TGCAGTGCTTCAAGCGGGGGCGGGCAGTTCTTC.

The chain uses TRBV18 and TRBJ1-1, with D tentatively TRBD1 (6 bases). V was cut by 5 bases and J by 0 bases, with 19 bases left in between. The CDR3 covers 17 residues. The V gene's germline CDR1 is KGHSH and CDR2 LQKENI. The CDR3 sequence is CASSATGTRGLNTEAFF. CDR3 sequence (DNA): TGTGCCAGCTCAGCAACCGGGACACGGGGCCTGAACACTGAAGCTTTCTTT.

J is TRBJ1-1 and V is TRBV5-1; no clear D. Trimming stripped 3 bases from V and 0 bases from J, with 9 bases between. The germline CDR1 and CDR2 sequences are SGHRS and YFSETQ. CDR3 length: 14 residues. This CDR3 reads CASSSTHLNTEAFF. The CDR3 region has the DNA TGCGCCAGCAGCTCAACGCACTTGAACACTGAAGCTTTCTTT.

The rearrangement joins TRBV21-1 to TRBJ1-5. TRBV21-1 is described as a pseudogene. The CDR3 totals 15 residues. The CDR3 nucleotides read TGTGCCAGCAGCATCGGGGGACGAGGGAATCAGCCCCAGCATTTT. This codes for CASSIGGRGNQPQHF.

This clone was observed a handful of times. V and J are TRBV4-1 and TRBJ1-5, with 9 bases aligning to TRBD1. This CDR3 has 16 amino acids. With 4 bases clipped from V and 1 base from J, the junction kept 5 bases outside the gene matches. Germline assignment: CDR1 MGHRA and CDR2 YSYEKL. CDR3 amino acids: CASSPLTGGSNQPQHF. Written as DNA, the CDR3 is TGCGCCAGCAGCCCATTGACAGGGGGGAGCAATCAGCCCCAGCATTTT.

The chain is built from TRBV27 and TRBJ2-4; D is possibly TRBD2 (8 bases). The CDR3 contains 17 residues. With 11 bases removed from V and 0 bases from J, the gap between germline ends came to 23 bases. Per germline, CDR1 MNHEY and CDR2 SMNVEV (reference sequence). CDR3 residues: CAGPGGRGQEAKNIQYF. The CDR3 DNA reads as TGTGCCGGCCCGGGAGGGAGGGGGCAAGAAGCCAAAAACATTCAGTACTTC.

V usage is TRBV30 and J usage is TRBJ1-4, with no clear D. Germline-derived CDR1 and CDR2 are GTSNPN and SVGIG (reference sequence). The CDR3 length is 15 residues. Trimming shortened V by 3 bases and J by 8 bases, and 19 bases separated the two germline ends. The CDR3 loop is CAWSALGGHLEKLFF. For the CDR3, the DNA is TGTGCCTGGAGCGCCCTTGGTGGGCATTTAGAAAAACTGTTTTTT.